What follows describes a single T cell receptor (beta chain). The sample comes from a study of cytomegalovirus exposure and HLA in healthy donors. Germline V gene sequence: CDR1 MDHEN, CDR2 SYDVKM. V lost 4 bases to trimming and J lost 7 bases; unmatched junction nucleotides: 12. The CDR3 contains 16 residues. PCR used 60 Vbeta primers and 13 Jbeta primers. Sequencing was performed with immunoSEQ multiplex PCR; in TCRdb, only in-frame clones are kept and a portion is missing. Here the sample spans more than 55,000 clones, around 83% being singletons. The sequence was collected from a man aged 25-40 years in good health and CMV-seronegative. The rearrangement links TRBV28 to TRBJ2-1; TRBD1 agrees at 8 bases. Sequencing was performed on PBMCs. CDR3 region: CASSSTGANILNEQFF. The CDR3 DNA follows: TGTGCCAGCAGTTCGACAGGGGCTAACATTCTTAATGAGCAGTTCTTC.